The rows below give T cell receptor beta chains drawn from one sample of a study of T cell repertoires in cytomegalovirus infection. TCRdb fed the reads into MiXCR, producing one record per CDR3 protein. The profile covers around 550,000 distinct CDR3 sequences, with around a quarter appearing a single time and approximately 13% taken by the ten largest. Sequencing was performed on PBMCs. Receptor source: a human donor in good health (CMV status not recorded). Some clones in this sample may be carry-over from other donors' samples. Both conserved end residues are part of each CDR3. D genes are given only for firm matches. The size entry is marked missing in some rows and otherwise reads once, few, many or a size class.

>-|TRBD1|TRBV27|TRBJ1-5
CSSSSRQGSNQPQHF
TGTTCCAGCAGTTCGAGACAGGGGAGCAATCAGCCCCAGCATTTT
>many|TRBD1|TRBV7-2|TRBJ1-1
CASSVHRGPGAFF
TGTGCCAGCAGCGTACACAGGGGGCCTGGAGCTTTCTTT
>many|-|TRBV7-2|TRBJ2-1
CASSFRIARNEQFF
TGTGCCAGCAGCTTTCGGATAGCTAGGAATGAGCAGTTCTTC
>-|TRBD2|TRBV12-3/TRBV12-4|TRBJ2-1
CASSGRDEQFF
TGTGCCAGTAGCGGGAGGGATGAGCAGTTCTTC
>many|-|TRBV7-2|TRBJ2-5
CASSPGWETQYF
TGTGCCAGCAGCCCAGGGTGGGAGACCCAGTACTTC
>few|-|TRBV19|TRBJ2-7
CASSQRTAGYEQYF
TGTGCCAGTAGCCAAAGGACAGCAGGCTACGAGCAGTACTTC
>many|-|TRBV7-2|TRBJ1-1
CASSLTAGWVAEAFF
TGTGCCAGCAGCCTAACGGCAGGGTGGGTAGCCGAAGCTTTCTTT
>-|TRBD1|TRBV7-6|TRBJ2-1
CASSRLVGTGGVDEQFF
TGTGCCAGCAGCCGCTTAGTGGGGACAGGGGGCGTGGATGAGCAGTTCTTC
>many|TRBD2|TRBV3-1|TRBJ2-6
CASSQNPGLANSGANVLTF
TGTGCCAGCAGCCAGAACCCGGGACTAGCGAACTCTGGGGCCAACGTCCTGACTTTC
>few|-|TRBV11-2|TRBJ2-1
CASSPTVSSYNEQFF
TGTGCCAGCAGCCCGACGGTAAGCTCCTACAATGAGCAGTTCTTC
>many|TRBD1|TRBV7-8|TRBJ2-1
CASSIRQGALEQFF
TGTGCCAGCAGCATTAGACAGGGGGCTTTGGAGCAGTTCTTC
>-|-|TRBV19|TRBJ1-2
CASLPRRGGGYTF
TGTGCCAGTCTCCCTCGGAGGGGCGGTGGCTACACCTTC
>few|-|TRBV10-3|TRBJ2-3
CAIRGPDTQYF
TGTGCCATCAGAGGTCCGGATACGCAGTATTTT
>-|TRBD1|TRBV11-2|TRBJ2-5
CASSMNDRVLGQETQYF
TGTGCCAGCAGCATGAACGACAGGGTATTGGGCCAAGAGACCCAGTACTTC
>few|-|TRBV6-2/TRBV6-3|TRBJ2-1
CASSYRQGTSYNEQFF
TGTGCCAGCAGTTACCGGCAGGGGACTTCCTACAATGAGCAGTTCTTC
>-|-|TRBV28|TRBJ1-2
CASSTSGGGASNYGYTF
TGTGCCAGCAGTACCTCAGGAGGGGGGGCCTCTAACTATGGCTACACCTTC
>-|-|TRBV7-9|TRBJ2-7
CASSPALGLPHEQYF
TGTGCCAGCAGCCCCGCCCTCGGGCTTCCCCACGAGCAGTACTTC
>few|TRBD2|TRBV7-6|TRBJ2-1
CASSVLAGDPYNEQFF
TGTGCCAGCAGCGTATTAGCGGGAGACCCCTACAATGAGCAGTTCTTC
>few|-|TRBV12-3/TRBV12-4|TRBJ2-1
CASTIDLTYNEQFF
TGTGCCAGCACCATCGACTTAACCTACAATGAGCAGTTCTTC
>-|-|TRBV7-8|TRBJ1-3
CASSLWSSSGNTLYF
TGTGCCAGCAGCTTATGGAGCTCCTCTGGAAACACCTTATATTTT
>many|TRBD1|TRBV7-2|TRBJ1-1
CASSLIIGVGQGAEAFF
TGTGCCAGCAGCTTAATAATCGGCGTAGGACAGGGGGCTGAAGCTTTCTTT
>-|-|TRBV29-1|TRBJ1-2
CSVVPDHGYTF
TGCAGCGTTGTGCCGGACCATGGCTACACCTTC
>few|TRBD2|TRBV11-2|TRBJ2-3
CARPLAGGPDTQYF
TGTGCCAGGCCCCTAGCGGGAGGGCCGGATACGCAGTATTTT
>few|TRBD1|TRBV19|TRBJ1-5
CASSIGQGAKPQHF
TGTGCCAGTAGTATAGGCCAGGGGGCGAAGCCCCAGCATTTT
>-|TRBD2|TRBV12-3/TRBV12-4|TRBJ2-1
CASGSGSLGREQFF
TGTGCCAGCGGGAGCGGGAGTCTAGGTCGTGAGCAGTTCTTC
>few|-|TRBV12-3/TRBV12-4|TRBJ2-2
CASSLDREKLFF
TGTGCCAGCAGTTTAGACAGGGAGAAGCTGTTTTTT
>-|-|TRBV7-4|TRBJ1-4
CASSFSGSGEKLFF
TGTGCCAGCAGCTTTTCAGGGTCTGGTGAAAAACTGTTTTTT
>-|-|TRBV19|TRBJ1-5
CASREQGTHQPQHF
TGTGCCAGTAGGGAGCAGGGGACTCATCAGCCCCAGCATTTT
>many|-|TRBV7-7|TRBJ2-2
CASSLKLRGELFF
TGTGCCAGCAGCTTAAAATTGCGGGGGGAGCTGTTTTTT
>many|-|TRBV7-2|TRBJ2-5
CASSLVASGRGKETQYF
TGTGCCAGCAGCTTAGTTGCGTCGGGACGAGGGAAAGAGACCCAGTACTTC
>-|TRBD1|TRBV15|TRBJ2-5
CATSGGGTGGGETQYF
TGTGCCACCAGCGGGGGGGGGACAGGGGGCGGGGAGACCCAGTACTTC
>-|TRBD1|TRBV6-2/TRBV6-3|TRBJ2-3
CASSYRTGGEQGTQYF
TGTGCCAGCAGTTACCGTACAGGGGGTGAGCAAGGTACGCAGTATTTT
>-|-|TRBV6-7|TRBJ1-2
CASRRQPGPFYGYTF
TGTGCCAGCAGAAGACAACCGGGGCCGTTCTATGGCTACACCTTC
>-|TRBD2|TRBV12-3/TRBV12-4|TRBJ2-1
CASSPPARTSGRVSYNEQFF
TGTGCCAGCAGCCCCCCGGCCCGGACTAGCGGGAGAGTCTCCTACAATGAGCAGTTCTTC
>few|-|TRBV30|TRBJ1-1
CAWSQPGSSRTEAFF
TGTGCCTGGAGTCAGCCGGGGAGCTCGAGAACTGAAGCTTTCTTT
>-|TRBD2|TRBV20-1|TRBJ2-1
CSARLLAGSFPQFF
TGCAGTGCTAGGCTCCTAGCGGGCTCATTCCCGCAGTTCTTC
>few|TRBD1|TRBV7-2|TRBJ1-2
CASSLGGTGSANYGYTF
TGTGCCAGCAGCTTAGGGGGGACAGGGTCGGCTAACTATGGCTACACCTTC